Following are 29 T cell receptor beta chains from one sample sequenced in a study of graft-versus-host responses after intestinal transplantation. These receptors are not linked to any known antigen. Assay: immunoSEQ multiplex PCR; the TCRdb copy retains only in-frame clones and omits some. This table holds around 97,000 clones, about nine tenths found once. This sample comprised unstimulated CD4+ T cells sorted from spleen or lymph node cells, obtained before transplant. The receptors were gathered from a human donor who was the organ donor for an intestinal transplant.

The chain couples TRBV7-2 to TRBJ1-2; D is unresolved. The germline CDR1 and CDR2 sequences are SGHTA and FQGNSA. This CDR3 region has 14 residues. V lost 6 bases, J lost 2 bases, and 13 bases lay in between. The DNA for the CDR3 is TGTGCCAGCAGTCGTGACGGACTCAACTATGGCTACACCTTC. It yields the protein CASSRDGLNYGYTF.

The rearrangement joins TRBV27 to TRBJ1-6; 9 nucleotides match TRBD1. J was trimmed by 6 bases and V by 5 bases; bases with no gene match: 5. The CDR3 sequence is 15 residues long. Germline CDR1 MNHEY, CDR2 SMNVEV (reference sequence). CDR3 sequence: CASSPGTGSNSPLHF. The CDR3 nucleotides are TGTGCCAGCAGTCCCGGGACAGGGAGTAATTCACCCCTCCACTTT.

The chain carries TRBV27 and TRBJ2-7, with 7 bases identical to TRBD2. This CDR3 has 16 residues. CDR1 and CDR2 from the germline V gene are MNHEY and SMNVEV (reference sequence). Trimming removed 8 bases from V and 2 bases from J; junction bases left unmatched: 15. This CDR3 is CASRGRGTSAAYEQYF. CDR3 nucleotide sequence: TGTGCCAGCCGCGGGAGAGGGACCTCCGCGGCCTACGAGCAGTACTTC.

This clone is a singleton in its sample. The V and J genes are TRBV7-6 and TRBJ1-1; weak D call: TRBD1 (5 bases). Germline CDR1 and CDR2: SGHVS and FNYEAQ. The CDR3 extends over 14 amino acids. V was shortened by 0 bases and J by 2 bases, with 7 bases between the two germline ends. CDR3 nucleotides: TGTGCCAGCAGCTTAGCAAGGGGTAACACTGAAGCTTTCTTT. Residues: CASSLARGNTEAFF.

The rearrangement joins TRBV6-1 to TRBJ2-7, with TRBD1 matching over 8 bases. This CDR3 spans 12 amino acids. V shed 2 bases and J 6 bases; nucleotides not matched to a gene: 0. The germline gives CDR1 MNHNS, CDR2 SASEGT. As DNA, the CDR3 is TGTGCCAGCAGTGAAACAGGGGGCGAGCAGTACTTC. It codes for CASSETGGEQYF.

The rearrangement uses TRBV7-2 and TRBJ2-1; 12 bases are shared with TRBD2. The CDR3 is 15 amino acids. J gave up 4 bases and V 2 bases, and 0 bases lay outside the gene matches. Germline V gene lookup returns CDR1 SGHTA and CDR2 FQGNSA. CDR3 sequence (DNA): TGTGCCAGCAGCTTACTAGCGGGGGGGTACAATGAGCAGTTCTTC. It specifies CASSLLAGGYNEQFF. Complete variable domain (other parts from reference TRBV7-2 and TRBJ2-1): GAGVSQSPSNKVTEKGKDVELRCDPISGHTALYWYRQSLGQGLEFLIYFQGNSAPDKSGLPSDRFSAERTGGSVSTLTIQRTQQEDSAVYLCASSLLAGGYNEQFFGPGTRLTVL.

The chain combines TRBV4-2 with TRBJ2-3; 12 bases align to TRBD2. This CDR3 is built from 16 residues. The V gene end was trimmed by 4 bases and the J gene end by 4 bases; junction bases not matched to a gene: 6. CDR1 and CDR2 from the germline V gene are LGHNA and YNFKEQ. CDR3 amino acids: CASSLPSGGVADTQYF. Written as DNA, the CDR3 is TGTGCCAGCAGCCTGCCTAGCGGGGGGGTTGCAGATACGCAGTATTTT.

V gene TRBV7-3 combines with J gene TRBJ1-1; possible D gene TRBD1, 5 bases. Germline loops: CDR1 SGHTA, CDR2 FQGTGA. The CDR3 is 13 amino acids. With 5 bases removed from V and 7 bases from J, the gap between germline ends came to 14 bases. The CDR3 sequence is CASSRTGDGEAFF. As DNA, the CDR3 is TGTGCCAGCAGCCGGACGGGGGACGGTGAAGCTTTCTTT.

CDR3 DNA sequence: TGTGCCAGCAGTGTCCCACAGGGTTTCGCTCAGCCCCAGCATTTT. Its protein product is CASSVPQGFAQPQHF. The chain combines TRBV28 with TRBJ1-5; maybe TRBD1 (6 bases). Trimming left V 5 bases short and J 6 bases short, with 17 bases between. CDR1 is MDHEN, CDR2 SYDVKM, per germline. This CDR3 comprises 15 residues. Full variable domain (remainder filled in from reference TRBV28 and TRBJ1-5): DVKVTQSSRYLVKRTGEKVFLECVQDMDHENMFWYRQDPGLGLRLIYFSYDVKMKEKGDIPEGYSVSREKKERFSLILESASTNQTSMYLCASSVPQGFAQPQHFGDGTRLSIL.

This chain uses TRBV30 with TRBJ2-6, with D maybe TRBD2 (6 bases). The CDR3 is made up of 16 amino acids. Trimming cost V 5 bases and J 4 bases, with 18 bases left between them. Germline CDR1 and CDR2: GTSNPN and SVGIG (reference sequence). The CDR3 sequence: CAWGRGGVSGANVLTF. The CDR3 DNA reads as TGTGCCTGGGGTCGAGGAGGGGTATCCGGGGCCAACGTCCTGACTTTC.

This chain connects TRBV9 to TRBJ2-2, with D perhaps matching TRBD2 (5 bases). The CDR3 sequence is 15 residues long. Germline V gene lookup returns CDR1 SGDLS and CDR2 YYNGEE. Trimming removed 3 bases from V and 7 bases from J, with 16 bases in between. Here the CDR3 reads CASSGLAGMGGELFF. CDR3 coding DNA: TGTGCCAGCAGCGGGCTAGCTGGGATGGGCGGGGAGCTGTTTTTT.

The chain carries TRBV11-2 and TRBJ2-1, with D possibly being TRBD2 (5 bases). The germline V gene encodes CDR1 SGHAT and CDR2 FQNNGV. The ends were cut back, 5 bases at V and 4 bases at J, with 12 bases in the middle. CDR3 length: 14 residues. The CDR3 loop is CASSLSGGYNEQFF. The CDR3 DNA is TGTGCCAGCAGCCTAAGCGGCGGATACAATGAGCAGTTCTTC. The complete variable domain, with remaining parts taken from reference TRBV11-2 and TRBJ2-1, reads EAGVAQSPRYKIIEKRQSVAFWCNPISGHATLYWYQQILGQGPKLLIQFQNNGVVDDSQLPKDRFSAERLKGVDSTLKIQPAKLEDSAVYLCASSLSGGYNEQFFGPGTRLTVL.

This clone has only one observation. The genes are TRBV7-9 and TRBJ2-5, with 15 bases fitting TRBD2. CDR3 length: 15 amino acids. The ends lost 5 bases at V and 5 bases at J; junction bases unmatched: 3. Germline V gene lookup returns CDR1 SEHNR and CDR2 FQNEAQ (reference sequence). The CDR3 spells CASSHGLAGGETQYF. DNA for the CDR3: TGTGCCAGCAGCCATGGACTAGCGGGGGGGGAGACCCAGTACTTC.

This chain joins TRBV9 and TRBJ1-1; D call uncertain. V was cut by 1 base and J by 4 bases, with 8 bases left in between. From germline, CDR1 is SGDLS and CDR2 YYNGEE. The CDR3 loop spans 13 amino acids. In DNA, the CDR3 is TGTGCCAGCAGCGTATCTCTTCGCACTGAAGCTTTCTTT. Encoded protein: CASSVSLRTEAFF.

This clone was seen only once. The chain couples TRBV29-1 to TRBJ2-7; D ambiguous. V shed 5 bases and J shed 0 bases, with 5 bases lying between them. This CDR3 is 11 amino acids long. Germline V gene sequence: CDR1 SQVTM, CDR2 ANQGSEA. CDR3 residues: CSVFISYEQYF. The CDR3 nucleotides are TGCAGCGTTTTTATCTCCTACGAGCAGTACTTC.

V is TRBV7-3 and J is TRBJ2-3; TRBD2 might be the D (6 bases). The V gene lost 4 bases and the J gene lost 2 bases, with 10 bases spanning the gap. The CDR3 is 14 residues long. Germline lookup yields CDR1 SGHTA and CDR2 FQGTGA. The CDR3 DNA follows: TGTGCCAGCAGCTCCGGGACTTACACAGATACGCAGTATTTT. Its protein is CASSSGTYTDTQYF.

V usage is TRBV28 and J usage is TRBJ2-7, with TRBD1 identical over 7 bases. The germline V gene has CDR1 MDHEN and CDR2 SYDVKM. The CDR3 sequence is 13 residues long. The ends lost 4 bases at V and 2 bases at J; junction bases unmatched: 2. CDR3 in DNA: TGTGCCAGCAGTTGGGACAGAACCTACGAGCAGTACTTC. Amino acids: CASSWDRTYEQYF.

This chain connects TRBV7-6 to TRBJ2-3, with D maybe TRBD1 (5 bases). The CDR3 consists of 15 residues. The germline V and J ends were trimmed by 0 bases and 5 bases, with 12 bases remaining between them. CDR1 is SGHVS, CDR2 FNYEAQ, per germline. In DNA form, the CDR3 reads TGTGCCAGCAGCTTAGCATGGCAGGGCGGAGATACGCAGTATTTT. Protein: CASSLAWQGGDTQYF.

CDR3 loop: CASSGSPYEQYF. DNA of the CDR3: TGTGCCAGTTCGGGGTCACCCTACGAGCAGTACTTC. The V gene is TRBV28, the J gene TRBJ2-7, with D maybe TRBD2 (5 bases). The V end lost 9 bases, the J end lost 2 bases, and 11 bases lay between the germline ends. The CDR3 length is 12 residues. CDR1 is MDHEN and CDR2 is SYDVKM in the germline V gene. The variable domain in full, with the rest retrieved from reference TRBV28 and TRBJ2-7, is DVKVTQSSRYLVKRTGEKVFLECVQDMDHENMFWYRQDPGLGLRLIYFSYDVKMKEKGDIPEGYSVSREKKERFSLILESASTNQTSMYLCASSGSPYEQYFGPGTRLTVT.

This clone was observed a single time. The rearrangement uses TRBV6-4 and TRBJ2-1, with 9 bases identical to TRBD2. Germline V lookup: CDR1 MRHNA, CDR2 SNTAGT. J lost 6 bases, V lost 6 bases, and 9 bases had no gene match. This CDR3 is 15 amino acids long. CDR3 residues: CASSTGTSTANEQFF. CDR3 sequence (DNA): TGTGCCAGCAGCACCGGGACTAGCACGGCCAATGAGCAGTTCTTC.

The chain is built from TRBV28 and TRBJ1-6, with a possible D match to TRBD1 (5 bases). Germline V gene data show CDR1 as MDHEN and CDR2 as SYDVKM. V lost 5 bases, J lost 9 bases, and 17 bases lay in between. The CDR3 runs 15 residues. The CDR3 DNA reads TGTGCCAGCAGTGTCCCCGGGACTGAGGGTTCACCCCTCCACTTT. Protein: CASSVPGTEGSPLHF.

The genes are TRBV12-5 and TRBJ2-5, with 10 nucleotides matching TRBD2. The germline gives CDR1 LGHNT, CDR2 FRNRAP. With 5 bases clipped from V and 5 bases from J, the junction kept 11 bases outside the gene matches. The CDR3 consists of 16 residues. The CDR3 loop reads CASGRQLAGPTETQYF. DNA for the CDR3: TGTGCTAGTGGTCGACAACTAGCGGGGCCGACGGAGACCCAGTACTTC.

V gene TRBV6-5 combines with J gene TRBJ2-5; weak D call: TRBD1 (6 bases). The germline V gene has CDR1 MNHEY and CDR2 SVGAGI. The V end lost 6 bases, the J end lost 9 bases, and 17 bases lay between the germline ends. This CDR3 is 13 amino acids long. Here the CDR3 DNA reads TGTGCCAGCAGAATCAGGGGCGGTGGGGCCCAGTACTTC. Translation gives CASRIRGGGAQYF.

The chain uses TRBV7-6 and TRBJ2-2; TRBD2 matches at 7 bases. The CDR3 contains 16 residues. CDR1 is SGHVS and CDR2 is FNYEAQ in the germline V gene. V trimming: 1 base; J trimming: 3 bases; junction bases outside the gene matches: 5. CDR3: CASSLGSSGHTGELFF. The CDR3 DNA follows: TGTGCCAGCAGCTTAGGTTCTAGCGGTCACACCGGGGAGCTGTTTTTT. The variable domain in full, with the rest retrieved from reference TRBV7-6 and TRBJ2-2, is GAGVSQSPRYKVTKRGQDVALRCDPISGHVSLYWYRQALGQGPEFLTYFNYEAQQDKSGLPNDRFSAERPEGSISTLTIQRTEQRDSAMYRCASSLGSSGHTGELFFGEGSRLTVL.

The chain carries TRBV5-1 and TRBJ2-3; D possibly corresponds to TRBD1 (5 bases). V shed 0 bases and J shed 8 bases, with 13 bases lying between them. CDR3 length: 14 amino acids. CDR1 is SGHRS and CDR2 is YFSETQ in the germline V gene. The CDR3 sequence: CASSLAQFQGTQYF. DNA of the CDR3: TGCGCCAGCAGCTTGGCGCAATTCCAGGGTACGCAGTATTTT.

The V and J genes are TRBV9 and TRBJ1-6, with D unresolved. CDR1 and CDR2 from the germline V gene are SGDLS and YYNGEE. Trimming stripped 3 bases from V and 0 bases from J, with 10 bases between. CDR3 size: 16 residues. Written as DNA, the CDR3 is TGTGCCAGCAGCGCAGTAGCTAGCTCCTATAATTCACCCCTCCACTTT. It encodes CASSAVASSYNSPLHF.

V and J are TRBV19 and TRBJ1-5; D is ambiguous. This CDR3 has 15 residues. Germline V gene data show CDR1 as LNHDA and CDR2 as SQIVND (reference sequence). V was trimmed by 6 bases and J by 3 bases, leaving 15 bases between them. CDR3 region: CASSLIPGANQPQHF. CDR3 sequence (DNA): TGTGCCAGTAGCCTAATACCGGGAGCCAATCAGCCCCAGCATTTT.

This chain joins TRBV30 and TRBJ2-7, with TRBD2 identical over 11 bases. The germline gives CDR1 GTSNPN, CDR2 SVGIG (reference sequence). This CDR3 is 13 amino acids long. With V trimmed by 5 bases and J by 5 bases, 5 bases remained unmatched. The chain's CDR3 is CAWLAGGLNEQYF. The CDR3 DNA sequence: TGTGCCTGGTTAGCGGGGGGGCTCAACGAGCAGTACTTC.

The V and J genes are TRBV7-3 and TRBJ1-1; 7 bases fit TRBD1. The germline CDR1 and CDR2 sequences are SGHTA and FQGTGA. V dropped 1 base and J dropped 6; count of bases not matched to a gene: 5. This CDR3 spans 14 amino acids. The CDR3 sequence is CASSLSGTDAEAFF. CDR3 bases: TGTGCCAGCAGCTTAAGCGGGACAGATGCTGAAGCTTTCTTT.